This entry concerns a single TCR beta chain. Under the authors' procedure: Amplification of reference gene primers was used by the study to estimate nucleated cell counts. Sequenced by immunoSEQ multiplex PCR; TCRdb stores in-frame clones only, minus some. The DNA was the basis for D and trimming; V, J and clone size are from that table. The repertoire includes tens of thousands of clones, roughly 87% of them detected once, and under 0.6% sits in the top ten. CDR3 length equals 11 residues. J was trimmed by 7 bases and V by 6 bases; bases with no gene match: 2. Per the germline V gene, CDR1 is MNHEY and CDR2 is SVGAGI. The record originates from a study of blood T cell repertoires in COVID-19. Overall study: Sites across the United States, Italy and Spain contributed samples from acute and convalescent COVID-19.

The chain is built from TRBV6-5 and TRBJ1-1, with 7 bases that match TRBD1. Sequenced sample: peripheral blood. This clonotype was obtained from a man aged 50 to 59 with COVID-19, enrolled during active disease. This chain's CDR3 is CASSRDSEAFF. The CDR3 DNA follows: TGTGCCAGCAGCCGGGACAGTGAAGCTTTCTTT.